This paragraph reports one T cell receptor beta chain. Its matching antigen is unknown. Germline loops: CDR1 SNHLY, CDR2 FYNNEI. With V trimmed by 9 bases and J by 1 base, 7 bases remained unmatched. This CDR3 has 14 amino acids. The data derive from a study of T cell responses to AZD1222 COVID-19 vaccine. Study conclusions and caveats: Spike-specific TCR breadth rose after two AZD1222 doses, and depth rose as well. Clonal diversity was possibly underestimated; the donors were predominantly white British and more often female. Close to half of all spike-specific TCRs reportedly target regions of the variants that are unmutated.

Some clones are missing from TCRdb's copy, which holds only in-frame ones; the method was immunoSEQ multiplex PCR. The sample records some 120,000 clones, 89% being singletons. The starting material was peripheral blood, obtained on day 0 of AZD1222 vaccination. The rearrangement uses TRBV2 and TRBJ2-7; TRBD1 matches 9 bases. The receptor was isolated from an adult in good health. The CDR3 protein is CASYWDRVSYEQYF. The CDR3 DNA follows: TGTGCCAGTTACTGGGACAGGGTTTCCTACGAGCAGTACTTC.